The clone carrying this T cell receptor beta chain turned up a few times. V shed 2 bases and J shed 4 bases, with 8 bases lying between them. Germline V CDR1 and CDR2: SSHAT, FNYEAQ (reference sequence). The length of the CDR3 is 13 residues. TCRdb redid the calling of the 5' RACE reads with MiXCR, one entry per CDR3 protein. Found here are 84,000 or so distinct CDR3 sequences, about 27% of them singletons; the top ten hold roughly 60%. The data were obtained in a study of CD8 T cells in ankylosing spondylitis. This chain links TRBV7-7 with TRBJ2-5; a possible D gene is TRBD2 (6 bases). Sequencing input: blood, either unsorted or a sorted T cell fraction (not recorded which). The source of this sequence is a male donor with ankylosing spondylitis or in good health (not recorded which). For the CDR3, the DNA is TGTGCCAGCAGCTTAAGGGGAGGAGAGACCCAGTACTTC. As protein: CASSLRGGETQYF.